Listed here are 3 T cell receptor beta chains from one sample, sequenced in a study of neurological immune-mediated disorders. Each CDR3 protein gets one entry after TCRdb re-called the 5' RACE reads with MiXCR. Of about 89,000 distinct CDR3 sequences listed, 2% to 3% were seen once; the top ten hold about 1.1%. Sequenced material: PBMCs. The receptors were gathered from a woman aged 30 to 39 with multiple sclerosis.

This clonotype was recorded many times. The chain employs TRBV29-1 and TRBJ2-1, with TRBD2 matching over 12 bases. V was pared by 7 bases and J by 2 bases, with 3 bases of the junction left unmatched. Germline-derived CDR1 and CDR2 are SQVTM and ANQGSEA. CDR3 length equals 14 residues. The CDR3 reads CSAGLAGPYNEQFF. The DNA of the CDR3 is TGCAGCGCTGGACTAGCGGGGCCCTACAATGAGCAGTTCTTC.

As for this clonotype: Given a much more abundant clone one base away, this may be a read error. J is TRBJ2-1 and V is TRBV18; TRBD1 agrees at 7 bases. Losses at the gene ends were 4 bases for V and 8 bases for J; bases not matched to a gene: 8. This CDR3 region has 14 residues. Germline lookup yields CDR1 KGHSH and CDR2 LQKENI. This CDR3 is CASSHRTGSDEQFF. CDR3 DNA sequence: TGTGCCAGCTCACACCGGACAGGTAGCGATGAGCAGTTCTTC.

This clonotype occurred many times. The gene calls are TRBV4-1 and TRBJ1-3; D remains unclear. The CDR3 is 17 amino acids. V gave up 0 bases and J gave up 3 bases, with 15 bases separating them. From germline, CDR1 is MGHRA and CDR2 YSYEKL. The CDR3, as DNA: TGCGCCAGCAGCCAAGATCCGCTCTCGGGGTTTGGAAACACCATATATTTT. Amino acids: CASSQDPLSGFGNTIYF.